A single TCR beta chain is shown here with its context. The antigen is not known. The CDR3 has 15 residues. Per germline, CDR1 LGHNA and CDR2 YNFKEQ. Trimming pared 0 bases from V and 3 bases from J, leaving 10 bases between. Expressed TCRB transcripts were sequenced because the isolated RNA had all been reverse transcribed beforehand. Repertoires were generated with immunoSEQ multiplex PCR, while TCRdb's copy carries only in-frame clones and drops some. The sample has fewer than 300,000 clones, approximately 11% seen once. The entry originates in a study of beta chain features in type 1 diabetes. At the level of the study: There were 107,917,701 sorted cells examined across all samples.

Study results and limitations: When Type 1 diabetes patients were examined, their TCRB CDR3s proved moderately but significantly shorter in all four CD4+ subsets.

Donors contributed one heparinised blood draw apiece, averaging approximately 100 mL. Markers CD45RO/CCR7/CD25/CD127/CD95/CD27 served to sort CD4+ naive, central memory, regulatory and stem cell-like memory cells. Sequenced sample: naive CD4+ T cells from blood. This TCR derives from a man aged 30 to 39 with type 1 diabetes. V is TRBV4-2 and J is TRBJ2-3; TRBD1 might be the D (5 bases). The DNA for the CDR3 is TGTGCCAGCAGCCAAGATTGGGGCCTGACAGATACGCAGTATTTT. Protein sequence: CASSQDWGLTDTQYF.